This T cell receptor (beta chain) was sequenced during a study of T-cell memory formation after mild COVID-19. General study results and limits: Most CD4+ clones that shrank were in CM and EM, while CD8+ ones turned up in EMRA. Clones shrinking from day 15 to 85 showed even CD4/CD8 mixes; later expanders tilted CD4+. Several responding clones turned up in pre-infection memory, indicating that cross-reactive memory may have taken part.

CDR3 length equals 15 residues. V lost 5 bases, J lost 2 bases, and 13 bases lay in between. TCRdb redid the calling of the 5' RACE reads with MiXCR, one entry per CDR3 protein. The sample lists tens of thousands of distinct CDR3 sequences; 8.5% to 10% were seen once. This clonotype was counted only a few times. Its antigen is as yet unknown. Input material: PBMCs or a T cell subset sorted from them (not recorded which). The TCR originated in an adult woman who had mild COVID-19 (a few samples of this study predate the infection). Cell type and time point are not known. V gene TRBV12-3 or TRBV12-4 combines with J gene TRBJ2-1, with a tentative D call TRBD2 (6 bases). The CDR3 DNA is TGTGCCAGCAGTCTGGAGGGCATGACCTACAATGAGCAGTTCTTC. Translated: CASSLEGMTYNEQFF.